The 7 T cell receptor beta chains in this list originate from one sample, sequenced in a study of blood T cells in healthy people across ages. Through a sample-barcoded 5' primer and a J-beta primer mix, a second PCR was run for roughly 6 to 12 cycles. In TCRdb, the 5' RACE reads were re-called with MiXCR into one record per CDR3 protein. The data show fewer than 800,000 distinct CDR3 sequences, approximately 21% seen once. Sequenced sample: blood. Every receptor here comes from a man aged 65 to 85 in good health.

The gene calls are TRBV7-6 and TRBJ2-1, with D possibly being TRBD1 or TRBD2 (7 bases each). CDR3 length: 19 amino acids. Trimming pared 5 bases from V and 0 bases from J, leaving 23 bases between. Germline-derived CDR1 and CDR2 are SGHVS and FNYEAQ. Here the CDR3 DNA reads TGTGCCAGCAGCAGCAGGGGGGACTCTAGCGGAGGCTCCTACAATGAGCAGTTCTTC. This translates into CASSSRGDSSGGSYNEQFF.

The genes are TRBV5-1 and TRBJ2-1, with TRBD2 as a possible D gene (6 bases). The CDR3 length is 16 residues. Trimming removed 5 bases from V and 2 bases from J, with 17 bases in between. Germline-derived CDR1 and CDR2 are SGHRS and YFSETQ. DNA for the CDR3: TGCGCCAGCAGTCTCACTCTGGCGGGAACCTACAATGAGCAGTTCTTC. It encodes CASSLTLAGTYNEQFF. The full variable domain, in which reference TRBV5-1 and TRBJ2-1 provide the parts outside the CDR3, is KAGVTQTPRYLIKTRGQQVTLSCSPISGHRSVSWYQQTPGQGLQFLFEYFSETQRNKGNFPGRFSGRQFSNSRSEMNVSTLELGDSALYLCASSLTLAGTYNEQFFGPGTRLTVL.

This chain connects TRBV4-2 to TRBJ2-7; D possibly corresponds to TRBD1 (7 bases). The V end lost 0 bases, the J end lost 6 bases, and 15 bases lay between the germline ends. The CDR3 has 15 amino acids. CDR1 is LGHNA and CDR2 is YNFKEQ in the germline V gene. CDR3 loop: CASSQEGGQDSEQYF. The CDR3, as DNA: TGTGCCAGCAGCCAAGAGGGAGGACAGGATTCCGAGCAGTACTTC.

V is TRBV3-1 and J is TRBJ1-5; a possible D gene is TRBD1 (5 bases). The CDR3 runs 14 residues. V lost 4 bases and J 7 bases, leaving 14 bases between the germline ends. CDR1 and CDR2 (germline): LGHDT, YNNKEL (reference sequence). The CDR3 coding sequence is TGTGCCAGCAGCCCCCGGGGCCAGAGGCAGCCCCAGCATTTT. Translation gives CASSPRGQRQPQHF.

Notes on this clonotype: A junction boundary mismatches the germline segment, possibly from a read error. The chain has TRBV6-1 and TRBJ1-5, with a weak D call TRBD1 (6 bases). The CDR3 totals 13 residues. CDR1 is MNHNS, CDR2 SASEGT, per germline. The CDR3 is CASREGGGQPQHF. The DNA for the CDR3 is TGTGCCAGCAGGGAAGGGGGAGGACAGCCCCAGCATTTT.

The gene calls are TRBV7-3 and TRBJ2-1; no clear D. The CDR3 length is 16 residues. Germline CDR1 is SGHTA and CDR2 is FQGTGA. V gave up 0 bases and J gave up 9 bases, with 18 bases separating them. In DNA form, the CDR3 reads TGTGCCAGCAGCTTAACGAGTGGGCCGTCGTACGTTGAGCAGTTCTTC. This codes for CASSLTSGPSYVEQFF.

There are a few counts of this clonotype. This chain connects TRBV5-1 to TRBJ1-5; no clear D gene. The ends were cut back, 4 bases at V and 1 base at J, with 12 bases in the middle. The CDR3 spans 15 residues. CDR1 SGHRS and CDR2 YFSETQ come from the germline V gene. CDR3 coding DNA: TGCGCCAGCAGCCCGGAGGGCGGCAGCAATCAGCCCCAGCATTTT. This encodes CASSPEGGSNQPQHF.